A selection of T cell receptor beta chains follows, all from one sample in a study of OX40 agonist ivuxolimab in advanced cancers. Method: immunoSEQ multiplex PCR; TCRdb's copy keeps in-frame clones and lacks some. Of roughly 77,000 clones listed, just under 95% are singletons. The sample here was CD4+ or CD8+ T cells sorted from blood, taken in a trial of the OX40 agonist ivuxolimab. These receptors were collected from an adult with an advanced solid tumor such as melanoma, head and neck, liver or kidney cancer. CDR3s include the opening cysteine and the closing phenylalanine or tryptophan. A D gene is named only where the DNA matches it firmly. A clone size is listed for some rows: how often the clone was seen (once, few, many), or a class if it is expanded.

cdr3_nt	cdr3_aa	j_call	d_call	clone_size	v_call
TGCGCCAGCAGTGACTCCCGACAGGGAGCATATGAAGCTTTCTTT	CASSDSRQGAYEAFF	TRBJ1-1	TRBD1	.	TRBV10-1
TGCGCCAGCAGCAGTACCGGGCGAGATTTAAACACTGAAGCTTTCTTT	CASSSTGRDLNTEAFF	TRBJ1-1	.	.	TRBV5-1
TGTGCCAGCAGCCCTCGGGACAGCTTTAATGAAAAACTGTTTTTT	CASSPRDSFNEKLFF	TRBJ1-4	TRBD1	.	TRBV9
TGTGCCAGCAGCTCAGGGGACAGGGGAAGTATCGATGGCTACACCTTC	CASSSGDRGSIDGYTF	TRBJ1-2	TRBD1	.	TRBV7-9
TGTGCCTGGAGTGTCTTGTTCAATGAGCAGTTCTTC	CAWSVLFNEQFF	TRBJ2-1	.	.	TRBV30
TGTGCCAGCAGCGTAGTTTCAGGCACTGAAGCTTTCTTT	CASSVVSGTEAFF	TRBJ1-1	.	.	TRBV9
TGTGCCAGCAGCTCCAACACGGGGGTGGTGAATGGGGCACCCCTCCACTTT	CASSSNTGVVNGAPLHF	TRBJ1-6	.	.	TRBV13
TGTGCCAGTAGTATTCCTGGACAGGGGGCAGGGGGCTACACCTTC	CASSIPGQGAGGYTF	TRBJ1-2	TRBD1	.	TRBV19
TGTGCCAGCAGTTACTCTCTCTCCTACGAGCAGTACTTC	CASSYSLSYEQYF	TRBJ2-7	.	.	TRBV6-6
TGTGCCAGCAGCCAAGCGGTCCCGGCGGTCCCGGGGTCACCCCTCCACTTT	CASSQAVPAVPGSPLHF	TRBJ1-6	.	.	TRBV14
TGTGCCAGCAGTTCCCTGTATCGACAGCCCCCGGTAGGCACAGATACGCAGTATTTT	CASSSLYRQPPVGTDTQYF	TRBJ2-3	.	once	TRBV27
TGTGCCAGCAGCTTAGCAGATAGCAATCAGCCCCAGCATTTT	CASSLADSNQPQHF	TRBJ1-5	.	.	TRBV7-2
TGTGCCAGCAGTTTAAGTCTACAGGGGGTCTACGAGCAGTACTTC	CASSLSLQGVYEQYF	TRBJ2-7	TRBD1	.	TRBV27
TGCGCCAGCAGCCAAGACTGGGCCGATTCTGGGGAGACCCAGTACTTC	CASSQDWADSGETQYF	TRBJ2-5	.	.	TRBV4-3
TGTGCCAGCAGCTACAGGGGGCGGACCTACGAGCAGTACTTC	CASSYRGRTYEQYF	TRBJ2-7	TRBD1	.	TRBV5-4
TGTGCCAGCCTCCCGACGTGGGCGGGAATCTACGAGCAGTACTTC	CASLPTWAGIYEQYF	TRBJ2-7	.	few	TRBV27
TGTGCCAGCAGTGCCCTCATGGGGGGATTCACCGGGGAGCTGTTTTTT	CASSALMGGFTGELFF	TRBJ2-2	.	.	TRBV6-1
TGTGCCACCAAAGGCGGCAGTTACAATGAGCAGTTCTTC	CATKGGSYNEQFF	TRBJ2-1	.	.	TRBV15
TGTGCCAGCAGCCCGGGTCCAGTCCCTCAGCCCCAGCATTTT	CASSPGPVPQPQHF	TRBJ1-5	.	.	TRBV27
TGTGCCATCAGTGAGCCTGGACAGTCGAGCTATGGCTACACCTTC	CAISEPGQSSYGYTF	TRBJ1-2	.	.	TRBV10-3
TGCAGCGCCTTCACAGGGGGGGGCTATGGCTACACCTTC	CSAFTGGGYGYTF	TRBJ1-2	TRBD1	.	TRBV29-1
TGCGCCAGCAGCCAAGATGAGGGAGTTTCATCGGGGAATAATTCACCCCTCCACTTT	CASSQDEGVSSGNNSPLHF	TRBJ1-6	.	.	TRBV4-3
TGTGCCAGCAGCTTTTCCCCCAGTCTCACTGAAGCTTTCTTT	CASSFSPSLTEAFF	TRBJ1-1	.	.	TRBV7-8
TGTGCCAGCAGTGAATTCGCTGAGCAGTTCTTC	CASSEFAEQFF	TRBJ2-1	.	.	TRBV6-1
TGTGCCAGCAGCTTACGAAGCGGGGGGGCTGGAGAGACCCAGTACTTC	CASSLRSGGAGETQYF	TRBJ2-5	TRBD2	once	TRBV5-5
TGTGCCAGCAGCCCGGGACAGGGGGCGATCTCCTACGAGCAGTACTTC	CASSPGQGAISYEQYF	TRBJ2-7	TRBD1	.	TRBV5-4
TGTGCCACCAGCACTCGGACAGGGAGCTCCTACGAGCAGTACTTC	CATSTRTGSSYEQYF	TRBJ2-7	TRBD1	.	TRBV15
TGCGCCAGCAGCCAAGAGGGGGGTTACAATGAGCAGTTCTTC	CASSQEGGYNEQFF	TRBJ2-1	.	once	TRBV4-1
TGTGCCAGCAGCTTGAATGGAGTCGGCACCGGGGAGCTGTTTTTT	CASSLNGVGTGELFF	TRBJ2-2	.	.	TRBV5-6
TGTGCCACCAGCAGAGATCAATGGACAGGAGACTACGAGCAGTACTTC	CATSRDQWTGDYEQYF	TRBJ2-7	TRBD1	.	TRBV15
TGTGCCAGCAGCTCCACGGGACAGCGGTTGGGTGAAGCTTTCTTT	CASSSTGQRLGEAFF	TRBJ1-1	TRBD1	.	TRBV11-2
TGTGCCAGCAGTGTATATTATGGCTACACCTTC	CASSVYYGYTF	TRBJ1-2	.	.	TRBV6-1
TGTGCCAGCAGCGTAACTAGCGGAGGTTACAATGAGCAGTTCTTC	CASSVTSGGYNEQFF	TRBJ2-1	TRBD2	.	TRBV9
TGTGCCAGCAGCTCCCCCCCCTCAGATACGCAGTATTTT	CASSSPPSDTQYF	TRBJ2-3	.	once	TRBV13
TGTGCCACCAGCAGAGGACAGGGAAATCAGCCCCAGCATTTT	CATSRGQGNQPQHF	TRBJ1-5	TRBD1	.	TRBV15